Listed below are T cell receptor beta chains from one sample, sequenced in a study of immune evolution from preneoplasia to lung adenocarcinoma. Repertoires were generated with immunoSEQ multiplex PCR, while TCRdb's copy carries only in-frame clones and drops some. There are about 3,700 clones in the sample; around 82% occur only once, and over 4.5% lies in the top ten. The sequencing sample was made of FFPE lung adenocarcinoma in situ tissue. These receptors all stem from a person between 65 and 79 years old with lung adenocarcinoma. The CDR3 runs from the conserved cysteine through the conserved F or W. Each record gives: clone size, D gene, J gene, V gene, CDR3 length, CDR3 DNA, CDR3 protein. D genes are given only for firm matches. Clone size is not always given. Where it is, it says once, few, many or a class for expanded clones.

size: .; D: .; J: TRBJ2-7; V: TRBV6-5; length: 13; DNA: TGTGCCAGCAGTTACAGGGGTCGGTACGAGCAGTACTTC; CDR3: CASSYRGRYEQYF
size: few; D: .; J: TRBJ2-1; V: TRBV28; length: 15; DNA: TGTGCCACCCTCGGGACGCCCGCAGATTACAATGAGCAGTTCTTC; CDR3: CATLGTPADYNEQFF
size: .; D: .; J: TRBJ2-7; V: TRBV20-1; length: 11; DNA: TGCAGTGCTGGGGGGACCTACGAGCAGTACTTC; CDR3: CSAGGTYEQYF
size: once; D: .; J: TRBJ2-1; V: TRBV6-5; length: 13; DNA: TGTGCCAGCAGCGGTAGGGGGATCGGTGAGCAGTTCTTC; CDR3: CASSGRGIGEQFF
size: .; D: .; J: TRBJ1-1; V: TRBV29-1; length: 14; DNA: TGCAGCGCCTCTCCGTTGCCCTCGGGCACTGAAGCTTTCTTT; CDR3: CSASPLPSGTEAFF
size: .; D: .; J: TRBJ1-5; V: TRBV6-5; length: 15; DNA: TGTGCCAGCAGTTACGTTTACGGGGGGGGGCAGCCCCAGCATTTT; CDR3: CASSYVYGGGQPQHF
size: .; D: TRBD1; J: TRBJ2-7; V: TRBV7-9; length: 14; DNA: TGTGCCAGCAGCCACCGGGACAGGAACTACGAGCAGTACTTC; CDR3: CASSHRDRNYEQYF
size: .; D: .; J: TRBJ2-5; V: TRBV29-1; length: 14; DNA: TGCAGCGTTGAAGTCGCGACTGACCAAGAGACCCAGTACTTC; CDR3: CSVEVATDQETQYF
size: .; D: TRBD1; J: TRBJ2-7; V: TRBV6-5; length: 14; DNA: TGTGCCAACACTCCGGGACAGGGGATCTACGAGCAGTACTTC; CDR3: CANTPGQGIYEQYF
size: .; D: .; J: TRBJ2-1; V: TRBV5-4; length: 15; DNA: TGTGCCAGCAGCGACAGCAAGTTGGGGGATTATGAGCAGTTCTTC; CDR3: CASSDSKLGDYEQFF
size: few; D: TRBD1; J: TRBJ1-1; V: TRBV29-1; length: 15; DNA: TGCAGCGCCGTAGGACAGGGGGGACTTTGGGCTGAAGCTTTCTTT; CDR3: CSAVGQGGLWAEAFF
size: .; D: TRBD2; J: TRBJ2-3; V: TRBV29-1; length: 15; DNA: TGCAGCGTTGGACTAGCGGGAGGGTACACAGATACGCAGTATTTT; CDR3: CSVGLAGGYTDTQYF
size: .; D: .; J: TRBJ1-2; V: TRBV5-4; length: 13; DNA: TGTGCCAGCAGCTTCTCGGAGAACTATGGCTACACCTTC; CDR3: CASSFSENYGYTF
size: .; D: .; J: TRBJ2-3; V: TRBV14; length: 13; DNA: TGTGCCAGCAGCCAAAGCTGGACAGATACGCAGTATTTT; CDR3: CASSQSWTDTQYF
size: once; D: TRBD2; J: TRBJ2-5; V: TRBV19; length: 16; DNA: TGTGCCAGTAGTATGAAGATAGCGGGAGGACGAGAGACCCAGTACTTC; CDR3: CASSMKIAGGRETQYF
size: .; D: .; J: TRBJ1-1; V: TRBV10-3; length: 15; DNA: TGTGCCATCAGTGAGATGCGGGCGTCCGACACTGAAGCTTTCTTT; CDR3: CAISEMRASDTEAFF
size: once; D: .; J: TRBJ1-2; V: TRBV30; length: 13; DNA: TGTGCCTGGAAGTTAACCGGACCCTATGGCTACACCTTC; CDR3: CAWKLTGPYGYTF
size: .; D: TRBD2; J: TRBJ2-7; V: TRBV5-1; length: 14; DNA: TGCGCCAGCAGCTTGGAAGCGGGAGGCTACGAGCAGTACTTC; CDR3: CASSLEAGGYEQYF
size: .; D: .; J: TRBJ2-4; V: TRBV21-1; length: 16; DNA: TGTGCCAGCGGGATGGAGCGGGAGGTAGCCAAAAACATTCAGTACTTC; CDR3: CASGMEREVAKNIQYF
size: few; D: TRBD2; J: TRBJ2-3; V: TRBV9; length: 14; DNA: TGTGCCAGCAGCCTGACTAGCGCGACAGATACGCAGTATTTT; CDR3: CASSLTSATDTQYF
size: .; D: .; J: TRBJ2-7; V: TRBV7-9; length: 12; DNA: TGTGCCGGGGCAGTTCGGGAACGCGAGCAGTACTTC; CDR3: CAGAVREREQYF
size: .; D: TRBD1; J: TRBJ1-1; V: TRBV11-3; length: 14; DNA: TGTGCCAGCAGCTGGGGACAGGGGGGGACTGAAGCTTTCTTT; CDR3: CASSWGQGGTEAFF
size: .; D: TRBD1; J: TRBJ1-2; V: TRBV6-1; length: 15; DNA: TGTGCCAGCAGTGAACCCGGACAGGGGGCTAGGGGCTACACCTTC; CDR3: CASSEPGQGARGYTF
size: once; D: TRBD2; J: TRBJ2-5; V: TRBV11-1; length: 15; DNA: TGTGCCAGCAGCTCCGGACTAGCGGGCAAAGAGACCCAGTACTTC; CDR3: CASSSGLAGKETQYF
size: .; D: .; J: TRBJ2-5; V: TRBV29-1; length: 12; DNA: TGCAGCGTTCGCAGGGGAGAAGAGACCCAGTACTTC; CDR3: CSVRRGEETQYF
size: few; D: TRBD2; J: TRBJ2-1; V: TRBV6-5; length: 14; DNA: TGTGCCAGCCGCTCTTCGACTAGCTTGGCTGAGCAGTTCTTC; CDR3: CASRSSTSLAEQFF
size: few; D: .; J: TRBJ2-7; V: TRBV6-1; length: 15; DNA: TGTGCCAGCAGTCTGGATGGAGGGCGGTTGGGAGAGCAGTACTTC; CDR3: CASSLDGGRLGEQYF
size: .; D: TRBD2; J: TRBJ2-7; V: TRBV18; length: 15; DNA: TGTGCCAGCTCACCGGCCCATAGCGGGAACTACGAGCAGTACTTC; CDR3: CASSPAHSGNYEQYF
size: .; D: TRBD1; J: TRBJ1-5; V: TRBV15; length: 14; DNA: TGTGCCACCAGCGGGACAGGGTCACGGCAGCCCCAGCATTTT; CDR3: CATSGTGSRQPQHF
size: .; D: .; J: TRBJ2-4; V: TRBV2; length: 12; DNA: TGTGCCAGCAGTGAGAGTGGCCTCATTCAGTACTTC; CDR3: CASSESGLIQYF
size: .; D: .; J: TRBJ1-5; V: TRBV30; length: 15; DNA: TGTGCCTGGAGTGGGGGGCCTGGGGGCAATCAGCCCCAGCATTTT; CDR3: CAWSGGPGGNQPQHF
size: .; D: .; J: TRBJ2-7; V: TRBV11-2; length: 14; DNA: TGTGCCAGCAGCTTAGGGGCTAGCGTTTACGAGCAGTACTTC; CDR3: CASSLGASVYEQYF
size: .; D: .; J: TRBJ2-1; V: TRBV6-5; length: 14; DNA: TGTGCCAGCAGTTACTCGGTAGCTCCCCATGAGCAGTTCTTC; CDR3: CASSYSVAPHEQFF
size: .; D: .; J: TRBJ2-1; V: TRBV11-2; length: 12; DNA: TGTGCCAGCAGCGGGGACTACAATGAGCAGTTCTTC; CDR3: CASSGDYNEQFF
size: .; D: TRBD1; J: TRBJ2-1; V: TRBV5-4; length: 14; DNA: TGTGCCAGCACACGGGACAGGGGGCTTCTGGAGCAGTTCTTC; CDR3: CASTRDRGLLEQFF
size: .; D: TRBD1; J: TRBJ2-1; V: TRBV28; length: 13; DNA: TGTGCCAGTTTGGGACAGGGAGAAGGTGAGCAGTTCTTC; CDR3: CASLGQGEGEQFF
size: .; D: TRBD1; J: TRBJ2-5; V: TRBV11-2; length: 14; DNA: TGTGCCAGCAGCCAGACGACAGGGGGAGTGACCCAGTACTTC; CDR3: CASSQTTGGVTQYF
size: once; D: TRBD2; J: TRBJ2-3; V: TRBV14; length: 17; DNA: TGTGCCAGCCGAAAGACCGGAGGCGGGAGGTCCACAGATACGCAGTATTTT; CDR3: CASRKTGGGRSTDTQYF
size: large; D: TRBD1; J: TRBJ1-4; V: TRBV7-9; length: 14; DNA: TGTGCCAGCAGTAAAGGACAGGAGAATGAAAAACTGTTTTTT; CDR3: CASSKGQENEKLFF
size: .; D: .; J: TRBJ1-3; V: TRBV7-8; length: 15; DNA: TGTGCCAGCAGCTTAGGGGGGTATTCTGGAAACACCATATATTTT; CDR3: CASSLGGYSGNTIYF
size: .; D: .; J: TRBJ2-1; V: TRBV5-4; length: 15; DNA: TGTGCCAGCAGCACACCCGACGGAAACTACAATGAGCAGTTCTTC; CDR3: CASSTPDGNYNEQFF
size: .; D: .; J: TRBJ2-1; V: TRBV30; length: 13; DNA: TGTGCCTGGTCGATCCTCTCCTACAATGAGCAGTTCTTC; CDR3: CAWSILSYNEQFF
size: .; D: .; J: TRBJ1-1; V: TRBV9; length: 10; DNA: TGTGCCAGCAAAACCACTGAAGCTTTCTTT; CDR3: CASKTTEAFF
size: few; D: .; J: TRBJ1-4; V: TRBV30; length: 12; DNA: TGTGCGGGGGGGAACAGACGTGAAAAACTGTTTTTT; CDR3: CAGGNRREKLFF
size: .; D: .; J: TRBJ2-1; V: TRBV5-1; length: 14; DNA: TGCGCCAGCAGCCCCGGTGATAAGTACAATGAGCAGTTCTTC; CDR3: CASSPGDKYNEQFF